This T cell receptor beta chain emerged from a study of blood T cell repertoires in COVID-19. Self-reported history from a screening survey and questionnaire set each donor's cohort. Trimming took 0 bases from V and 3 from J; bases not matched to a gene: 7. Per the germline V gene, CDR1 is SGHKS and CDR2 is YYEKEE (reference sequence). The CDR3 has 18 amino acids. Using immunoSEQ multiplex PCR, the repertoire was profiled, and TCRdb retains in-frame clones only, with some absent. The repertoire holds approximately 230,000 clones, about 91% seen once, with 14% to 15% in the top ten. The chain has TRBV5-5 and TRBJ2-1, with 12 bases aligning to TRBD2. This clonotype was sampled from a woman in her fifties or sixties with acute COVID-19. Sequenced input: PBMCs or T cells enriched from blood (not recorded which). The CDR3 DNA reads as TGTGCCAGCAGCTTGGGTCTAGCGGGAGGGCCTTTCTACAATGAGCAGTTCTTC. It is translated as CASSLGLAGGPFYNEQFF. Using reference TRBV5-5 and TRBJ2-1 for the parts outside the CDR3, the full variable domain is DAGVTQSPTHLIKTRGQQVTLRCSPISGHKSVSWYQQVLGQGPQFIFQYYEKEERGRGNFPDRFSARQFPNYSSELNVNALLLGDSALYLCASSLGLAGGPFYNEQFFGPGTRLTVL.